This TCR beta chain was identified in a study of blood T cell repertoires in COVID-19. Study-wide background: Some COVID-19 samples were acute and others convalescent; all came from the United States, Italy and Spain.

TCRdb's table, derived via immunoSEQ multiplex PCR, lists solely in-frame clones and lacks some. The repertoire holds about 200,000 clones, more than 75% seen once, with about 4.8% in the top ten. The CDR3 runs 15 residues. Trimming took off 7 bases at V and 6 bases at J, with 16 bases between the two ends. Germline CDR1 MNHEY, CDR2 SMNVEV (reference sequence). The sequenced sample consisted of peripheral blood. The source of this sequence is an older woman with COVID-19, enrolled during active disease. The V gene is TRBV27, the J gene TRBJ1-6; perhaps TRBD1 as D (6 bases). The CDR3 DNA reads as TGTGCCAGCAAACCCCAGGGGCAGGGTAATTCACCCCTCCACTTT. Translated: CASKPQGQGNSPLHF.